The T cell receptor (beta chain) described here comes from a study of CD8 T cells in Susac syndrome. RNA was extracted with the RNeasy kit, and a quantity of roughly 0.5 to 1 ug was reverse transcribed using random hexamers. Each CDR3 protein is one row after TCRdb ran MiXCR on the immunoSEQ multiplex PCR reads. This sample has about 190,000 distinct CDR3 sequences, with about 95% found just once. The sequence came from a human donor with Susac syndrome. The sequenced material came from CD8+ T cells from PBMCs.

The CDR3 bases are TGTGCCAGCAGCGTAGTCGGGAGTTCAGAGACCCAGTACTTC. It is translated as CASSVVGSSETQYF. This sequence joins TRBV9 and TRBJ2-5; D perhaps matches TRBD2 (6 bases). V dropped 0 bases and J dropped 4 bases, with 10 bases sitting between them. From germline, CDR1 is SGDLS and CDR2 YYNGEE. This CDR3 region has 14 residues.